Listed here are 14 T cell receptor beta chains from one sample, sequenced in a study of T cells in Graves' hyperthyroidism and ophthalmopathy. Authors of the study amplified TCR beta CDR3 regions from RNA transcripts. Carried out on the TCR CDR3, a first-round RT-PCR used the HTBI primer set. TCRdb reprocessed the multiplex PCR reads with MiXCR, giving one entry per CDR3 protein. The sample has about 380,000 distinct CDR3 sequences; over 11% are singletons. The sequenced material came from blood. Receptors were obtained from a woman between 55 and 75 years old with Graves' hyperthyroidism.

This clonotype was seen repeatedly, ten times or more. The chain carries TRBV27 and TRBJ1-2; the D is unclear. With 3 bases removed from V and 6 bases from J, the gap between germline ends came to 17 bases. This CDR3 region has 15 residues. CDR1 and CDR2 (germline): MNHEY, SMNVEV (reference sequence). As DNA, the CDR3 is TGTGCCAGCAGTTTCTATAACCTAGATCGGGATGGCTACACCTTC. Its protein product is CASSFYNLDRDGYTF.

This clonotype was recorded many times. The chain recombines TRBV5-1 with TRBJ1-3, with D perhaps TRBD1 (5 bases). The V and J ends lost 0 bases and 4 bases respectively, with 14 bases between them. Per germline, CDR1 SGHRS and CDR2 YFSETQ. The CDR3 consists of 16 residues. CDR3 in amino acids: CASSLVGAGFGNTIYF. The CDR3 DNA sequence: TGCGCCAGCAGCTTGGTTGGCGCAGGGTTCGGAAACACCATATATTTT. Looking up the rest from reference TRBV5-1 and TRBJ1-3 gives the full variable domain: KAGVTQTPRYLIKTRGQQVTLSCSPISGHRSVSWYQQTPGQGLQFLFEYFSETQRNKGNFPGRFSGRQFSNSRSEMNVSTLELGDSALYLCASSLVGAGFGNTIYFGEGSWLTVV.

The rearrangement links TRBV9 to TRBJ2-3; TRBD2 aligns across 11 bases. The germline V gene has CDR1 SGDLS and CDR2 YYNGEE. V lost 1 base to trimming and J lost 3 bases; unmatched junction nucleotides: 4. The CDR3 consists of 16 residues. For the CDR3, the DNA is TGTGCCAGCAGCGTACTAACTAGCGGGAGTACAGATACGCAGTATTTT. Protein sequence: CASSVLTSGSTDTQYF.

This clonotype came up a few times. V and J are TRBV6-1 and TRBJ1-1; D remains ambiguous. Trimming removed 6 bases from V and 0 bases from J, with 5 bases in between. Germline CDR1 is MNHNS and CDR2 is SASEGT. The CDR3 covers 12 residues. CDR3 bases: TGTGCCAGCAGAATGGTGAACACTGAAGCTTTCTTT. The encoded protein is CASRMVNTEAFF.

This clonotype showed up many times. V usage is TRBV12-3 or TRBV12-4 and J usage is TRBJ2-3; D call uncertain. The CDR3 runs to 14 residues. V was pared by 5 bases and J by 4 bases, with 13 bases between. The CDR3 DNA reads as TGTGCCAGCAGTCCGGTCCACATTTCAGATACGCAGTATTTT. Amino acids: CASSPVHISDTQYF.

This clonotype occurred once. The junction does not match germline at one end; this may be a read error. The chain has TRBV7-8 and TRBJ1-1; D is unresolved. Germline values: CDR1 SGHVS, CDR2 FQNEAQ. CDR3 length: 15 residues. CDR3 DNA: TGTGCCAGCAGTGAACGGCGGAGAATGAACACTGAGGCTTTCTTT. It encodes CASSERRRMNTEAFF. Variable domain in full (rest from reference TRBV7-8 and TRBJ1-1): GAGVSQSPRYKVAKRGQDVALRCDPISGHVSLFWYQQALGQGPEFLTYFQNEAQLDKSGLPSDRFFAERPEGSVSTLKIQRTQQEDSAVYLCASSERRRMNTEAFFGQGTRLTVV.

This clonotype was detected ten times or more. The CDR3 DNA is TGTGCCAGCAGCCCAGTTCGGGGGGCGGACTATGGCTACACCTTC. Protein product: CASSPVRGADYGYTF. The chain links TRBV11-2 to TRBJ1-2; D possibly corresponds to TRBD1 (6 bases). The CDR3 sequence is 15 residues long. Deletions cut 5 bases from V and 3 bases from J, with 16 bases between. Germline CDR1 reads SGHAT; CDR2 reads FQNNGV.

The CDR3 region has the DNA TGTGCCAGCCGAAAAGAAAGGGACAGGGGCCCCACCGGGGAGCTGTTTTTT. Residues: CASRKERDRGPTGELFF. The chain is built from TRBV2 and TRBJ2-2; 10 bases are a match to TRBD1. Germline CDR1 is SNHLY and CDR2 is FYNNEI. With V trimmed by 8 bases and J by 4 bases, 13 bases remained unmatched. The CDR3 consists of 17 residues.

This clonotype has a count of ten or more. This chain joins TRBV28 and TRBJ2-1; 9 nucleotides line up with TRBD1. The CDR3 covers 16 residues. Germline V gene lookup returns CDR1 MDHEN and CDR2 SYDVKM. J was trimmed by 4 bases and V by 5 bases; bases with no gene match: 9. In nucleotides, the CDR3 is TGTGCCAGCAGTACCAACAGGGGGCTTCGTTACAATGAGCAGTTCTTC. Translated, it gives CASSTNRGLRYNEQFF.

This clonotype was observed a few times. This rearrangement joins TRBV18 to TRBJ1-2, with D hard to call. CDR3 size: 16 residues. Germline loops: CDR1 KGHSH, CDR2 LQKENI. Trimming stripped 0 bases from V and 5 bases from J, with 16 bases between. In DNA, the CDR3 is TGTGCCAGCTCACCACCGTACACACGCACTTTGTATGGCTACACCTTC. Protein product: CASSPPYTRTLYGYTF.

Here the CDR3 reads CASSPSGGSHQPQHF. In DNA, the CDR3 is TGTGCCAGTAGTCCTTCAGGGGGGTCCCATCAGCCCCAGCATTTT. This chain connects TRBV19 to TRBJ1-5; 7 bases are shared with TRBD1. The germline V gene encodes CDR1 LNHDA and CDR2 SQIVND (reference sequence). The CDR3 is 15 amino acids. V was pared by 5 bases and J by 5 bases, with 9 bases of the junction left unmatched.

This clonotype was detected many times. The chain recombines TRBV20-1 with TRBJ2-3; a weak D match, TRBD1 (6 bases). This CDR3 has 14 amino acids. Trimming pared 5 bases from V and 2 bases from J, leaving 14 bases between. Germline CDR1 DFQATT, CDR2 SNEGSKA (reference sequence). In nucleotides, the CDR3 is TGCAGTGCTGACGCCTGGACAGCCACAGATACGCAGTATTTT. It specifies CSADAWTATDTQYF.

Many counts were recorded for this clonotype. The V gene is TRBV3-1, the J gene TRBJ2-6; the D is unclear. This CDR3 comprises 13 residues. The V end lost 2 bases, the J end lost 1 base, and 0 bases lay between the germline ends. Germline lookup yields CDR1 LGHDT and CDR2 YNNKEL (reference sequence). As DNA, the CDR3 is TGTGCCAGCAGCCAATCTGGGGCCAACGTCCTGACTTTC. Encoded protein: CASSQSGANVLTF.

There are many counts of this clonotype. The chain is built from TRBV18 and TRBJ2-1; D not resolved. V lost 2 bases and J lost 9, with 8 bases in between. This CDR3 has 12 residues. Germline V gives CDR1 KGHSH, CDR2 LQKENI. Written as DNA, the CDR3 is TGTGCCAGCTCACCAGGGTCCGGTGAGCAGTTCTTC. It specifies CASSPGSGEQFF.